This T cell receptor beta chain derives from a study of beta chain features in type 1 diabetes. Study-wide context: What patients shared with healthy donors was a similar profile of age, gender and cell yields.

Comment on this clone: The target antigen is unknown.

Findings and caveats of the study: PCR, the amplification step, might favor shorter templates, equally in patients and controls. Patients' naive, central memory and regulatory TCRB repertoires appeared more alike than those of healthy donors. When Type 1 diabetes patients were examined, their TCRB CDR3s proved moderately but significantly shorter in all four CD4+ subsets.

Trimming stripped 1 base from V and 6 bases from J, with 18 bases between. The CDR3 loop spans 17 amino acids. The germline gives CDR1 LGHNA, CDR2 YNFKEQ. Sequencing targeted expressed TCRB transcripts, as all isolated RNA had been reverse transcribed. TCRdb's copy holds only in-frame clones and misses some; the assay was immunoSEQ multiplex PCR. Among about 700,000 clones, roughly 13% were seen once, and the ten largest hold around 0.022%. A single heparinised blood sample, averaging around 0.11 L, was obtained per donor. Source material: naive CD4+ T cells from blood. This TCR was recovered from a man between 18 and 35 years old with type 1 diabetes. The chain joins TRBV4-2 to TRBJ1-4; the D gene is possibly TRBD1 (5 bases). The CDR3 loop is CASSQAPTVGAYEKLFF. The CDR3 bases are TGTGCCAGCAGCCAAGCCCCGACCGTAGGGGCCTATGAAAAACTGTTTTTT.